The following is a T cell receptor (beta chain) sequence with its context. The source of the sample is a study of cytomegalovirus exposure and HLA in healthy donors. Whole-study context: Early released data had about 85 million unique TCRs, all coming from HLA-typed donors.

Every donor was a healthy person donating bone marrow. Although they were nominally healthy when sampled, donors likely had unrecorded immune exposures. Trimming cost V 4 bases and J 5 bases, with 13 bases left between them. The germline V gene has CDR1 SGHNT and CDR2 YYREEE (reference sequence). This CDR3 region has 14 residues. A multiplex PCR was run with 60 Vbeta primers and 13 Jbeta primers. Measured with immunoSEQ multiplex PCR; TCRdb has only the in-frame clones, and not every one. This repertoire shows 150,000 to 200,000 clones, around four fifths found once; its top ten account for 1.4%. The rearrangement uses TRBV5-4 and TRBJ2-1; tentatively, D is TRBD1 (5 bases). Sequenced: PBMCs. The TCR sequence derives from a woman aged 25 to 39 in good health and CMV-seropositive. The CDR3 protein is CASSPETVDNEQFF. The CDR3 DNA reads as TGTGCCAGCAGCCCAGAGACAGTCGACAATGAGCAGTTCTTC.